This T cell receptor (beta chain) originates from a study of T cells in Graves' hyperthyroidism and ophthalmopathy. Study-level findings and limits: Model output signaled ophthalmopathy a median roughly 6 months ahead of onset. Most thyroid-expanded clonotypes above 0.001 were also found in blood.

The investigators amplified TCR beta CDR3 regions from RNA transcripts. TCR CDR3 underwent first-round RT-PCR with the HTBI primer set. TCRdb itself ran the multiplex PCR reads through MiXCR, one entry per CDR3 protein. This table holds hundreds of thousands of distinct CDR3 sequences, more than 14% found once. Trimming removed 5 bases from V and 3 bases from J, with 11 bases in between. The CDR3 is 13 amino acids. Germline-derived CDR1 and CDR2 are MNHEY and SMNVEV (reference sequence). This clonotype has ten or more counts. The antigen remains unidentified. Ophthalmopathy patients had Clinical Activity Score at least 3, NOSPECS grade at least 4, duration under 3 months. The authors obtained PBMCs from roughly 10 ml of fresh peripheral blood.

The sequence was obtained from a woman in her forties or fifties with Graves' ophthalmopathy. The chain uses TRBV27 and TRBJ2-7; D might be TRBD1 or TRBD2, each matching 5 bases. Sequenced sample: blood. This chain's CDR3 is CASSPRDGYEQYF. CDR3 in DNA: TGTGCCAGCAGTCCAAGGGACGGCTACGAGCAGTACTTC.